This T cell receptor beta chain was retrieved from a study of siplizumab effects on memory and regulatory T cells. Regarding the study as a whole: In unstimulated cells, naive T cells appeared more diverse than memory T cells and seemed major alloresponse contributors. A naive or memory phenotype could not be assigned to roughly 80-95% of the proliferating CD4+ or CD8+ clones.

On this clone itself: Its specificity is not known.

Germline lookup yields CDR1 LGHNA and CDR2 YSLEER. The CDR3 contains 16 residues. The V segment lost 2 bases and the J segment 1 base; nucleotides outside the gene matches: 5. Approximately 10^5 TCR templates underwent assay in every sample. Assay: immunoSEQ multiplex PCR; the TCRdb copy retains only in-frame clones and omits some. This table has some 88,000 clones, 75% to 90% appearing once. V and J are TRBV4-3 and TRBJ2-1, with 7 bases aligning to TRBD1. The sequence derives from a human donor in good health. The sample comprised CD4+ T cells sorted from blood. The CDR3: CASSQTGVDSYNEQFF. Written as DNA, the CDR3 is TGCGCCAGCAGCCAAACAGGGGTCGATTCCTACAATGAGCAGTTCTTC.